The 29 T cell receptor beta chains below come from one sample, sequenced in a study of T cell repertoires in cytomegalovirus infection (dated by TCRdb to between 2018 and 2020). Sequencer: Illumina HiSeq 1500. TCRdb reworked the public reads: Q25 trimming with fastp, MiXCR clone assembly, productive beta chains retained. CDR3 protein sequences are deduplicated, and each keeps its most common genes and DNA. The sample records fewer than 85,000 distinct CDR3 sequences, under 5% of which are singletons. In total, the top ten clones hold 20% to 25% of the sample. Sequenced: PBMCs. The receptor source for this set is a human donor in good health (CMV status not recorded). Some clones in this sample may be carry-over from other donors' samples.

This clonotype was counted at least ten times. DNA of the CDR3: TGTGCCAGCAGCGTCTCTAGCGGGAGTCAGGAGACCCAGTACTTC. Its translation is CASSVSSGSQETQYF. J is TRBJ2-5 and V is TRBV7-2, with TRBD2 matching over 10 bases. The CDR3 runs 15 residues. With V trimmed by 5 bases and J by 5 bases, 8 bases remained unmatched. In germline, CDR1 is SGHTA, CDR2 FQGNSA. Filled out from reference TRBV7-2 and TRBJ2-5, the complete variable domain reads GAGVSQSPSNKVTEKGKDVELRCDPISGHTALYWYRQSLGQGLEFLIYFQGNSAPDKSGLPSDRFSAERTGGSVSTLTIQRTQQEDSAVYLCASSVSSGSQETQYFGPGTRLLVL.

In this sample, this clonotype turned up many times. This sequence joins TRBV11-2 and TRBJ1-3; D is uncertain. Trimming removed 4 bases at V and 0 bases at J, with 13 bases between. Germline CDR1 reads SGHAT; CDR2 reads FQNNGV. The CDR3 loop spans 16 amino acids. CDR3 region: CASSSTLGNSGNTIYF. CDR3 sequence (DNA): TGTGCCAGCAGCTCCACCTTAGGAAACTCTGGAAACACCATATATTTT.

In this sample, this clonotype turned up many times. J is TRBJ2-2 and V is TRBV7-2; D uncertain. This CDR3 is 13 amino acids long. From germline, CDR1 is SGHTA and CDR2 FQGNSA. V lost 2 bases and J 4 bases, leaving 5 bases between the germline ends. CDR3 protein: CASSLTGTGELFF. CDR3 in DNA: TGTGCCAGCAGCTTAACTGGCACCGGGGAGCTGTTTTTT.

This clonotype was recorded at least ten times. The V gene is TRBV12-3 or TRBV12-4, the J gene TRBJ2-7; unclear D gene. Trimming took 5 bases from V and 9 from J, leaving 23 bases between them. The CDR3 sequence is 15 residues long. CDR3 coding DNA: TGTGCCAGCAGTCCCTACTTCGGATTAGGTACGGCGCAGTACTTC. It yields the protein CASSPYFGLGTAQYF.

This clonotype was found many times. The CDR3 reads CASSSTSNEQFF. The DNA of the CDR3 is TGTGCCAGCAGCTCCACTAGCAATGAGCAGTTCTTC. The chain has TRBV7-2 and TRBJ2-1, with D tentatively TRBD2 (5 bases). The germline CDR1 and CDR2 sequences are SGHTA and FQGNSA. V lost 4 bases, J lost 6 bases, and 7 bases lay in between. The CDR3 sequence is 12 residues long.

This clonotype was picked up many times. The chain combines TRBV2 with TRBJ2-2, with D maybe TRBD1 (6 bases). V lost 6 bases and J 4 bases, leaving 21 bases between the germline ends. The CDR3 totals 17 residues. Germline V gene data show CDR1 as SNHLY and CDR2 as FYNNEI. The CDR3 loop is CASSLRTAWGVTGELFF. CDR3 bases: TGTGCCAGCAGCCTACGGACAGCGTGGGGTGTCACCGGGGAGCTGTTTTTT.

This clonotype was picked up many times. The gene calls are TRBV7-2 and TRBJ2-7; 13 nucleotides agree with TRBD2. Trimming removed 4 bases from V and 4 bases from J; junction bases left unmatched: 4. CDR1 and CDR2 from the germline V gene are SGHTA and FQGNSA. The CDR3 runs 15 residues. CDR3 in amino acids: CASSSGTSGKYEQYF. In DNA form, the CDR3 reads TGTGCCAGCAGCTCCGGGACTAGCGGGAAGTACGAGCAGTACTTC.

This chain uses TRBV4-3 with TRBJ2-5, with D maybe TRBD1 (6 bases). V lost 0 bases to trimming and J lost 3 bases, with 8 bases between them. The germline gives CDR1 LGHNA, CDR2 YSLEER. The CDR3 consists of 14 residues. The chain's CDR3 is CASSQDYREETQYF. CDR3 nucleotides: TGCGCCAGCAGCCAAGATTACAGGGAAGAGACCCAGTACTTC.

The table lists this clonotype with many counts. The V and J genes are TRBV29-1 and TRBJ2-1; D gene unclear. The length of the CDR3 is 14 residues. V lost 5 bases, J lost 1 base, and 12 bases lay in between. Germline assignment: CDR1 SQVTM and CDR2 ANQGSEA. The CDR3 spells CSVSGGLSYNEQFF. The CDR3 bases are TGCAGCGTTAGTGGCGGCCTATCCTACAATGAGCAGTTCTTC.

The rearrangement links TRBV28 to TRBJ1-2, with D possibly being TRBD1 (5 bases). Germline lookup yields CDR1 MDHEN and CDR2 SYDVKM. The length of the CDR3 is 13 residues. The V gene lost 6 bases and the J gene lost 3 bases, with 11 bases spanning the gap. Written as DNA, the CDR3 is TGTGCCAGCAGCCAGGGAAGATACTATGGCTACACCTTC. Translation: CASSQGRYYGYTF.

This clonotype was detected many times. The J gene is TRBJ1-6, the V gene TRBV7-9, with D maybe TRBD1 (5 bases). Looked up from germline, CDR1 is SEHNR and CDR2 is FQNEAQ (reference sequence). Trimming stripped 3 bases from V and 7 bases from J, with 10 bases between. This CDR3 comprises 14 residues. CDR3 residues: CASSLSRVNSPLHF. CDR3 nucleotide sequence: TGTGCCAGCAGCTTGTCCAGGGTCAATTCACCCCTCCACTTT.

This clonotype has a count of ten or more. This chain joins TRBV7-2 and TRBJ1-3; TRBD1 is a possible D gene (6 bases). The CDR3 length is 14 residues. V was shortened by 1 base and J by 6 bases, with 10 bases between the two germline ends. The germline gives CDR1 SGHTA, CDR2 FQGNSA. The CDR3 here is CASSLVGGENTIYF. CDR3 bases: TGTGCCAGCAGCTTAGTCGGGGGCGAAAACACCATATATTTT.

This clonotype was seen at least ten times. The CDR3, as DNA: TGTGCCAGCAGTTTTTCGAGTAATACGCAGTATTTT. Translation: CASSFSSNTQYF. V and J are TRBV12-3 or TRBV12-4 and TRBJ2-3; no definite D call. The CDR3 totals 12 residues. V lost 3 bases to trimming and J lost 7 bases, with 8 bases between them.

This clonotype occurred many times. The chain carries TRBV7-2 and TRBJ2-6, with D hard to call. Germline CDR1 reads SGHTA; CDR2 reads FQGNSA. The CDR3 spans 15 residues. V was trimmed by 1 base and J by 1 base, leaving 5 bases between them. CDR3 bases: TGTGCCAGCAGCTTAGTTGGGTCTGGGGCCAACGTCCTGACTTTC. Translating it yields CASSLVGSGANVLTF.

This clonotype was observed many times. The CDR3 reads CASKASGSGETQYF. CDR3 in DNA: TGTGCCAGCAAGGCTAGCGGGAGTGGGGAGACCCAGTACTTC. The chain couples TRBV6-2 or TRBV6-3 to TRBJ2-5; 10 positions match TRBD2. This CDR3 comprises 14 residues. Germline trimming cut 7 bases from V and 5 bases from J; bases unmatched to any gene: 7. Germline-derived CDR1 and CDR2 are MNHEY and SVGEGT.

This clonotype was recorded at least ten times. The J gene is TRBJ2-2, the V gene TRBV7-6, with TRBD2 identical over 12 bases. CDR1 and CDR2 from the germline V gene are SGHVS and FNYEAQ. This CDR3 spans 15 amino acids. Germline trimming cut 4 bases from V and 4 bases from J; bases unmatched to any gene: 1. CDR3 protein: CASSWTSGVTGELFF. CDR3 DNA: TGTGCCAGCAGCTGGACTAGCGGGGTCACCGGGGAGCTGTTTTTT.

This clonotype was picked up many times. V usage is TRBV20-1 and J usage is TRBJ2-7; TRBD2 aligns across 10 bases. V trimming: 2 bases; J trimming: 0 bases; junction bases outside the gene matches: 4. Germline lookup yields CDR1 DFQATT and CDR2 SNEGSKA (reference sequence). The CDR3 extends over 15 amino acids. The CDR3 spells CSARNSGGLSYEQYF. CDR3 in DNA: TGCAGTGCTAGAAATAGCGGGGGGCTCTCCTACGAGCAGTACTTC.

Ten or more counts support this clonotype. The chain employs TRBV4-1 and TRBJ2-1, with 9 nucleotides matching TRBD1. This CDR3 has 14 residues. Trimming removed 1 base from V and 6 bases from J; junction bases left unmatched: 1. The germline V gene encodes CDR1 MGHRA and CDR2 YSYEKL. The CDR3 coding sequence is TGCGCCAGCAGCCAAGGGGACAGGGCCAATGAGCAGTTCTTC. Translation gives CASSQGDRANEQFF.

This clonotype was observed many times. The chain recombines TRBV7-6 with TRBJ2-1, with TRBD1 matching over 8 bases. Germline CDR1 and CDR2: SGHVS and FNYEAQ. Trimming cost V 4 bases and J 0 bases; bases outside gene matches: 5. This CDR3 is 16 amino acids long. The CDR3 region has the DNA TGTGCCAGCAGCTGGACAGGGCCGATCTCCTACAATGAGCAGTTCTTC. Amino acids: CASSWTGPISYNEQFF.

This clonotype was detected many times. V gene TRBV4-2 combines with J gene TRBJ2-1, with D possibly being TRBD2 (5 bases). Trimming took 4 bases from V and 7 from J, leaving 14 bases between them. CDR3 length: 14 residues. Germline V gene sequence: CDR1 LGHNA, CDR2 YNFKEQ. The CDR3 region has the DNA TGTGCCAGCAGCCGATCGGGGATTAAGAATGAGCAGTTCTTC. This sequence encodes CASSRSGIKNEQFF.

This clonotype was observed at least ten times. This sequence joins TRBV7-2 and TRBJ2-7, with D uncertain. This CDR3 contains 14 residues. CDR1 and CDR2 (germline): SGHTA, FQGNSA. V was cut by 1 base and J by 3 bases, with 10 bases left in between. CDR3 sequence (DNA): TGTGCCAGCAGCTTAGGAAGCAGCTACTACGAGCAGTACTTC. It specifies CASSLGSSYYEQYF.

This clonotype has a count of ten or more. This sequence joins TRBV28 and TRBJ1-2; D possibly corresponds to TRBD1 (6 bases). V was clipped by 3 bases and J by 5 bases, with 13 bases between them. The CDR3 is 14 amino acids. Germline V gives CDR1 MDHEN, CDR2 SYDVKM. As DNA, the CDR3 is TGTGCCAGCAGTTTCGTTGGGGGGGCGTATGGCTACACCTTC. Amino acid sequence: CASSFVGGAYGYTF.

This clonotype was seen more than once but under ten times. The gene calls are TRBV11-1 and TRBJ2-1; D call uncertain. In germline, CDR1 is SGHAT, CDR2 FQDESV (reference sequence). Deletions cut 2 bases from V and 5 bases from J, with 22 bases between. CDR3 length equals 18 residues. Here the CDR3 DNA reads TGTGCCAGCAGCTTACTACTCGTCCCCAGCCGAGGCAACAATGAGCAGTTCTTC. Its protein is CASSLLLVPSRGNNEQFF.

This clonotype was detected ten times or more. This chain uses TRBV29-1 with TRBJ1-1, with 10 bases aligning to TRBD1. V dropped 7 bases and J dropped 4; count of bases not matched to a gene: 3. This CDR3 comprises 12 residues. Germline V gives CDR1 SQVTM, CDR2 ANQGSEA. DNA of the CDR3: TGCAGCGCGGACAGGGGGACCACTGAAGCTTTCTTT. This sequence encodes CSADRGTTEAFF.

This clonotype was recorded at least ten times. The V gene is TRBV6-2 or TRBV6-3, the J gene TRBJ2-1; TRBD1 matches at 7 bases. The V and J ends lost 6 bases and 13 bases, in that order; junction bases with no gene match: 12. The CDR3 length is 13 residues. CDR1 is MNHEY, CDR2 SVGEGT, per germline. The CDR3 spells CASSADRARQQFF. The CDR3 region has the DNA TGTGCCAGCAGCGCCGACAGGGCAAGACAACAGTTCTTC.

This clonotype has a count of ten or more. The chain has TRBV4-3 and TRBJ2-5; D is possibly TRBD2 (5 bases). The CDR3 covers 15 residues. Germline CDR1 is LGHNA and CDR2 is YSLEER. V lost 0 bases and J lost 7, with 15 bases in between. CDR3 sequence reads: CASSQDPSEVGTQYF. The CDR3 coding sequence is TGCGCCAGCAGCCAAGATCCATCGGAGGTGGGGACCCAGTACTTC.

The sample holds many counts of this clonotype. The V gene is TRBV7-3, the J gene TRBJ1-1, with D uncertain. Trimming took off 5 bases at V and 4 bases at J, with 17 bases between the two ends. The CDR3 has 15 amino acids. The germline V gene has CDR1 SGHTA and CDR2 FQGTGA. As DNA, the CDR3 is TGTGCCAGCAGCCAAAGAGGAGGGAGGTTCACTGAAGCTTTCTTT. It codes for CASSQRGGRFTEAFF.

At least ten counts were recorded for this clonotype. V usage is TRBV12-3 or TRBV12-4 and J usage is TRBJ1-1; TRBD1 is a possible D gene (6 bases). Trimming left V 3 bases short and J 2 bases short, with 19 bases between. This CDR3 is 17 amino acids long. CDR3 in DNA: TGTGCCAGCAGTTTTCGGGGGGCGGTCTCCTTAAACACTGAAGCTTTCTTT. This encodes CASSFRGAVSLNTEAFF.

This clonotype was detected ten times or more. The chain couples TRBV7-2 to TRBJ2-3; 7 nucleotides agree with TRBD2. This CDR3 spans 15 amino acids. V shed 5 bases and J 1 base; nucleotides not matched to a gene: 6. Germline CDR1 is SGHTA and CDR2 is FQGNSA. The CDR3 here is CASSPGGVRTDTQYF. The CDR3 bases are TGTGCCAGCAGCCCGGGGGGTGTCCGCACAGATACGCAGTATTTT.